This T cell receptor beta chain was sequenced for a study of naive and memory T cell subsets. This CDR3 comprises 14 residues. Per the germline V gene, CDR1 is LNHDA and CDR2 is SQIVND (reference sequence). V gave up 8 bases and J gave up 2 bases; unmatched junction bases: 7. An equimolar mix of two oligonucleotides served as the beta constant-region primer for TRBC1 and TRBC2. Ligated cDNA was amplified by four rounds of PCR with nested alpha and beta constant-region primers and SP2. Each CDR3 protein gets one entry after TCRdb re-called the UMI-ligation and nested PCR reads with MiXCR. The sample has 95,000 to 150,000 distinct CDR3 sequences, 35% to 40% seen once. Findings and limits, study-wide: Clonotypes are single alpha or beta chains, not paired receptors. Gini index rose across naive, CM, EM and EMRA in CD4 and CD8.

Separate alpha and beta amplification began at the second PCR step. Four subsets defined by CD45RA and CD27 were sorted after CD3, CD4, CD8 and live/dead staining. About this clonotype itself: The antigen is undetermined.

The V call is TRBV19, the J call TRBJ2-3; 7 bases are a match to TRBD2. The sequence derives from a human donor in good health. Specimen: central memory CD4+ T cells from blood. CDR3 amino acids: CASSLSGNTDTQYF. CDR3 in DNA: TGTGCCAGTTCTCTCAGCGGGAACACAGATACGCAGTATTTT. Variable domain in full (rest from reference TRBV19 and TRBJ2-3): DGGITQSPKYLFRKEGQNVTLSCEQNLNHDAMYWYRQDPGQGLRLIYYSQIVNDFQKGDIAEGYSVSREKKESFPLTVTSAQKNPTAFYLCASSLSGNTDTQYFGPGTRLTVL.